The present T cell receptor beta chain was sequenced within a study of blood T cell repertoires in COVID-19. In the study overall: The origin of the acute and convalescent COVID-19 samples was the United States, Italy and Spain. Sources were T cells, B-cell-depleted T cells, or PBMCs; the material itself was cDNA or gDNA.

CDR1 is SGHNT and CDR2 is YENEEA in the germline V gene. J lost 7 bases, V lost 5 bases, and 4 bases had no gene match. This CDR3 is 12 amino acids long. In the source study's methods: Estimation of nucleated cell counts relied on the amplification of reference gene primers. TCRdb's table, derived via immunoSEQ multiplex PCR, lists solely in-frame clones and lacks some. From that table come the V and J calls and clone size; the DNA was used to work out D and trimming. Among around 230,000 clones listed, 81% were seen once. The sample consisted of peripheral blood. The TCR sequence derives from a woman of 80 years or more with acute or convalescent COVID-19. V is TRBV11-3 and J is TRBJ1-1, with TRBD1 matching over 7 bases. Written as DNA, the CDR3 is TGTGCCAGCAGCGTCCGGGACAGTGAAGCTTTCTTT. This sequence encodes CASSVRDSEAFF.